This T cell receptor beta chain was recovered during a study of blood T cell repertoires in COVID-19. The assay was immunoSEQ multiplex PCR, and TCRdb's table has in-frame clones only and misses some. In the table there are under 300,000 clones, about 84% of which are singletons. Trimming stripped 10 bases from V and 2 bases from J, with 7 bases between. The CDR3 consists of 11 residues. Looked up from germline, CDR1 is WSHSY and CDR2 is SAAADI. This TCR derives from an elderly man with acute or convalescent COVID-19. Sequenced input: peripheral blood. The chain carries TRBV10-2 and TRBJ2-3; unclear D gene. CDR3 nucleotide sequence: TGCGCCACTGCGATCACAGATACGCAGTATTTT. It specifies CATAITDTQYF.